Listed below are T cell receptor beta chains from one sample, sequenced in a study of T cells in Graves' hyperthyroidism and ophthalmopathy. TCRdb analysed the multiplex PCR reads with MiXCR anew, one entry per CDR3 protein. The sample contains some 600,000 distinct CDR3 sequences, roughly 50% of which appear only once. Sequenced: peripheral blood or thyroid tissue (not recorded which). All receptors come from a woman aged 18-29 years with Graves' hyperthyroidism. CDR3s include the opening cysteine and the closing phenylalanine or tryptophan.

>TRBV2|TRBJ2-7
CASSPHGGEQYF
>TRBV11-2|TRBJ1-6
CASSPDARSYNSPLHF
>TRBV24-1|TRBJ1-2
CATSAREHSQSYTF
>TRBV9|TRBJ2-2
CASSVTWPGTGELFF
>TRBV7-9|TRBJ1-1
CASSLGDPGPNTEAFF
>TRBV2|TRBJ1-1
CASRPQEANTEAFF
>TRBV15|TRBJ2-6
CATGTGVGANVLTF
>TRBV10-3|TRBJ2-7
CATGRRTVPEQYF
>TRBV15|TRBJ2-7
CATSRDGPAGSPYEQYF
>TRBV10-3|TRBJ1-1
CAISERGADTEAFF
>TRBV12-3/TRBV12-4|TRBJ2-7
CASSPGRIAYEQYF
>TRBV29-1|TRBJ1-1
CSVEVTAGGRQGGAFF
>TRBV7-2|TRBJ2-7
CASSRQTSPVYEQYF
>TRBV20-1|TRBJ1-5
CSAATGGSNQPQHF
>TRBV29-1|TRBJ2-7
CSVEDPRLAGGGSYEQYF
>TRBV7-9|TRBJ2-6
CASSRRLSGANVLTF
>TRBV29-1|TRBJ1-5
CSGVSGDTNQPQHF
>TRBV29-1|TRBJ2-7
CSVKASGSPYPYEQYF
>TRBV6-2/TRBV6-3|TRBJ2-7
CASSYPTGEEQYF
>TRBV12-3/TRBV12-4|TRBJ2-7
CASSQRGEAYEQYF
>TRBV15|TRBJ1-5
CATSSLGQGVQPQHF
>TRBV25-1|TRBJ2-5
CASSPLSGGPGTQYF
>TRBV10-2|TRBJ1-2
CASSGTGGEYGYTF
>TRBV19|TRBJ1-5
CASSTGLPPNQPQHF
>TRBV29-1|TRBJ2-5
CSVTWAANPSQETQYF
>TRBV2|TRBJ2-7
CASRQHSYEQYF
>TRBV11-1|TRBJ2-5
CASSVPPSTDPRGETQYF
>TRBV24-1|TRBJ2-5
CATSGGWEQGDYQETQYF
>TRBV6-5|TRBJ2-7
CASSPGGRAYEQYF
>TRBV7-6|TRBJ2-7
CASSFSAQTRPYEQYF